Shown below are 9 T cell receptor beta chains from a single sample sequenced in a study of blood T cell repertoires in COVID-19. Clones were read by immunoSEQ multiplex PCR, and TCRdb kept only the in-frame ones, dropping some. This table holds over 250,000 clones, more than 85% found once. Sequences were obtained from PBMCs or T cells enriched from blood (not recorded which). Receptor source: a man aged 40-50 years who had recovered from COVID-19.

The CDR3 region is CASSQDPGLYNSPLHF. Here the CDR3 DNA reads TGTGCCAGCAGCCAAGATCCAGGGCTCTATAATTCACCCCTCCACTTT. V is TRBV14 and J is TRBJ1-6; a weak D match, TRBD1 (5 bases). This CDR3 region has 16 residues. The V gene's germline CDR1 is SGHDN and CDR2 FVKESK. The germline V and J ends were trimmed by 0 bases and 3 bases, with 9 bases remaining between them.

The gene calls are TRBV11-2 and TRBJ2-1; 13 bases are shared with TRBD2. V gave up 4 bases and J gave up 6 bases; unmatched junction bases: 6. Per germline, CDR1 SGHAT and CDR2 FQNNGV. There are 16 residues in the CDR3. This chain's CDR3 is CASSYTSGRASNEQFF. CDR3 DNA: TGTGCCAGCAGCTATACTAGCGGGAGGGCCTCCAATGAGCAGTTCTTC.

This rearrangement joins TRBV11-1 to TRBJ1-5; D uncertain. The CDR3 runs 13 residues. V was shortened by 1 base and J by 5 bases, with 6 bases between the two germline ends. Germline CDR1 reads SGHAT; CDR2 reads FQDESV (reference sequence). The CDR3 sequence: CASSLDWHQPQHF. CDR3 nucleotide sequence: TGTGCCAGCAGCTTAGATTGGCATCAGCCCCAGCATTTT.

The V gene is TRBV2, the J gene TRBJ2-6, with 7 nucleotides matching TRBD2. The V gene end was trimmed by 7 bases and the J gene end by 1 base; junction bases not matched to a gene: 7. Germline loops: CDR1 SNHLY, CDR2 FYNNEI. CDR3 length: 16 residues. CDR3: CASTELGGSGANVLTF. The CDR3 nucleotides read TGTGCCAGCACCGAGCTCGGGGGGTCTGGGGCCAACGTCCTGACTTTC.

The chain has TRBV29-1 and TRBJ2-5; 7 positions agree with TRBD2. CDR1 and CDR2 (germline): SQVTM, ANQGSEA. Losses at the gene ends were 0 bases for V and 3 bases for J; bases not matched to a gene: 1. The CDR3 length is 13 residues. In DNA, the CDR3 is TGCAGCGTTGAAGAGGGGGGGGAAGAGACCCAGTACTTC. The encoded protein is CSVEEGGEETQYF.

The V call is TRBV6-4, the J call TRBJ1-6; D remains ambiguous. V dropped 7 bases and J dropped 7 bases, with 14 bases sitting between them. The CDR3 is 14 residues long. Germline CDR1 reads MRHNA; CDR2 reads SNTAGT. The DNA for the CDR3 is TGTGCCAGCACCCTGGAAGCGGGAAATTCACCCCTCCACTTT. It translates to CASTLEAGNSPLHF.

In nucleotides, the CDR3 is TGTGCCAGTAGTCCAGGGACAGGGAACACCGGGGAGCTGTTTTTT. Encoded protein: CASSPGTGNTGELFF. The chain recombines TRBV19 with TRBJ2-2, with TRBD1 matching 8 bases. Germline V lookup: CDR1 LNHDA, CDR2 SQIVND (reference sequence). V lost 5 bases to trimming and J lost 1 base; unmatched junction nucleotides: 3. This CDR3 has 15 amino acids.

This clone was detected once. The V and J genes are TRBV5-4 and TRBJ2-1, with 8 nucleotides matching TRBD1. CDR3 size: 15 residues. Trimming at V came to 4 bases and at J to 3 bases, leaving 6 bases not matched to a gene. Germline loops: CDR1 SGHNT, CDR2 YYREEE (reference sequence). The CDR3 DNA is TGTGCCAGCAGCACAGGACAGGGAGTCTACAATGAGCAGTTCTTC. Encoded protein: CASSTGQGVYNEQFF.

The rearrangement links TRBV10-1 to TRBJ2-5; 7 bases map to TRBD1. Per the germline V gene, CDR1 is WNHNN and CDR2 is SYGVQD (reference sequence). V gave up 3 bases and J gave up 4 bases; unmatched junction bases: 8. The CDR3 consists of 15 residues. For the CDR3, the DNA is TGCGCCAGCAGTGACGCCGGGACAGTTGGAGAGACCCAGTACTTC. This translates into CASSDAGTVGETQYF.